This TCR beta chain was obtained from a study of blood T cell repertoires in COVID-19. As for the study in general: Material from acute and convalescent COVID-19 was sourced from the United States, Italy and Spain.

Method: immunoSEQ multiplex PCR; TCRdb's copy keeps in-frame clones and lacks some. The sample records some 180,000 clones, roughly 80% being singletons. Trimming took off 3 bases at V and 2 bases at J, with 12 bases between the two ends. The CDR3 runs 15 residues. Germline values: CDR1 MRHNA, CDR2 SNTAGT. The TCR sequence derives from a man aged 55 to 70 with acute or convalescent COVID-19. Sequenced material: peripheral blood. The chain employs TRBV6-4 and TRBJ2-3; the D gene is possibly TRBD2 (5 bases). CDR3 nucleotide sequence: TGTGCCAGCAGTGAAAGGCTAGCCCACACAGATACGCAGTATTTT. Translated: CASSERLAHTDTQYF.